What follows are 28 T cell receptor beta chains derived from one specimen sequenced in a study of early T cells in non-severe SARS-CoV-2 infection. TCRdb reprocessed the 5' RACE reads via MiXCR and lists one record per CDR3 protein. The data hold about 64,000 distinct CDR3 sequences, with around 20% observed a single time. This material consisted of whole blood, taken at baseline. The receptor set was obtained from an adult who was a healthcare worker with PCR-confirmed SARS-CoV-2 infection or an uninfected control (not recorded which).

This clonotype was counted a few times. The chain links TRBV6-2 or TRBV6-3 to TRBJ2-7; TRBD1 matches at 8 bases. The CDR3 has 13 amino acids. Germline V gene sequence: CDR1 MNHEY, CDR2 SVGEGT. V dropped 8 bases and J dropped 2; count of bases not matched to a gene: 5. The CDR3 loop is CASWTGRTYEQYF. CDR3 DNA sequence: TGTGCCAGCTGGACAGGGAGGACCTACGAGCAGTACTTC.

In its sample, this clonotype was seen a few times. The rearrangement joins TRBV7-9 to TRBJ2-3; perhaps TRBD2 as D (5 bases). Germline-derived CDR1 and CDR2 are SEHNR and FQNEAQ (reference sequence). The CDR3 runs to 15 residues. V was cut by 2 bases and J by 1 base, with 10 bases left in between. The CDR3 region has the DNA TGTGCCAGCAGCTTATCCGGACTTGGCACAGATACGCAGTATTTT. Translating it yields CASSLSGLGTDTQYF. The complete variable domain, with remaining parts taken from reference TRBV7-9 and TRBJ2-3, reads DTGVSQNPRHKITKRGQNVTFRCDPISEHNRLYWYRQTLGQGPEFLTYFQNEAQLEKSRLLSDRFSAERPKGSFSTLEIQRTEQGDSAMYLCASSLSGLGTDTQYFGPGTRLTVL.

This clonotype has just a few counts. The CDR3: CASSLPNQETQYF. The CDR3 coding sequence is TGTGCCAGCAGTTTACCTAACCAAGAGACCCAGTACTTC. The chain carries TRBV12-3 or TRBV12-4 and TRBJ2-5; D not certain. Trimming took 2 bases from V and 0 from J, leaving 4 bases between them. The CDR3 extends over 13 amino acids.

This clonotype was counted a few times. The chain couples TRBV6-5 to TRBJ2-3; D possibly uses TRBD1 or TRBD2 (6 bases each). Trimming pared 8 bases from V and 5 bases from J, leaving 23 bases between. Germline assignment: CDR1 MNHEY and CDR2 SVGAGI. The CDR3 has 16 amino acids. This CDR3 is CASHHGGGGARDTQYF. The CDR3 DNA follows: TGTGCCAGCCACCATGGGGGCGGAGGGGCCAGAGATACGCAGTATTTT.

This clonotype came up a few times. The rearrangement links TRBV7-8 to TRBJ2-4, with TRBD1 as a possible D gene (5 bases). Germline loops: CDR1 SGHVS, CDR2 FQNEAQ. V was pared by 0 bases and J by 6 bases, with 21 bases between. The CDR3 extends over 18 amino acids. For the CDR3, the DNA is TGTGCCAGCAGCTTAGCCACCAATTCGTTGGGGCCGGGAAACATTCAGTACTTC. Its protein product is CASSLATNSLGPGNIQYF.

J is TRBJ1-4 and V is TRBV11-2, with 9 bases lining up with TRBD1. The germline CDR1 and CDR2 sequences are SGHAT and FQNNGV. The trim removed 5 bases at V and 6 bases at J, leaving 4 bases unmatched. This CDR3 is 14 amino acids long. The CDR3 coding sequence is TGTGCCAGCAGCCGGACAGGGGCGGATGAAAAACTGTTTTTT. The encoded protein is CASSRTGADEKLFF.

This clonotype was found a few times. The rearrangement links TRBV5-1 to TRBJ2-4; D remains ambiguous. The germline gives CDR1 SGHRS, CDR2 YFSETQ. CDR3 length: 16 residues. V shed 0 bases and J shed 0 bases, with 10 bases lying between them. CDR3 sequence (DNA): TGCGCCAGCAGCTTGGACAGCAACCTAGCCAAAAACATTCAGTACTTC. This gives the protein CASSLDSNLAKNIQYF.

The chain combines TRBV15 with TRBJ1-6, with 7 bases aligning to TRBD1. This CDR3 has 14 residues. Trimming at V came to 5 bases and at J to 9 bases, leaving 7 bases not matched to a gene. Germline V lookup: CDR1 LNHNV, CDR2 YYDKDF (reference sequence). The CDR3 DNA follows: TGTGCCACCAGCCCAGGGGGGAGCCGTTCACCCCTCCACTTT. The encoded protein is CATSPGGSRSPLHF.

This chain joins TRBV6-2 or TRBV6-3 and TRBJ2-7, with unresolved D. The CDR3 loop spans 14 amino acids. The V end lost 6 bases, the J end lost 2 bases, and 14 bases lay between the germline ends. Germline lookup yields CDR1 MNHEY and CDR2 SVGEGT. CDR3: CASSHGRSTYEQYF. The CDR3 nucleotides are TGTGCCAGCAGCCATGGACGGTCTACCTACGAGCAGTACTTC.

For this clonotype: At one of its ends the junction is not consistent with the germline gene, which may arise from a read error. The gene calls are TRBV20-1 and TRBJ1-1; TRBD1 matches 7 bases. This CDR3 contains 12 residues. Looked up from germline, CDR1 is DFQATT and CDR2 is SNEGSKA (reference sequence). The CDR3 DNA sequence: TGCAGTGCGAGAGGACAGGCTAGGAGGGCTTTCTTT. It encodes CSARGQARRAFF.

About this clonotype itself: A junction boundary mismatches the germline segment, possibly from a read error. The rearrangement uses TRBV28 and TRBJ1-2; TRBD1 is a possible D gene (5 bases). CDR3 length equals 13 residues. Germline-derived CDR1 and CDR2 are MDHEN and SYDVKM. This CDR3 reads CASNGGSKYGYTF. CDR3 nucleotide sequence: TGTGCCAGCAATGGGGGGTCTAAGTATGGCTACACCTTC.

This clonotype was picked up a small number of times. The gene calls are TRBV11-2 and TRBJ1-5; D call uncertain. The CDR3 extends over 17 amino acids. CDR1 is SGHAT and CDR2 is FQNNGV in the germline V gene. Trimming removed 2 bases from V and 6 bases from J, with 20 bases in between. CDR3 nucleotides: TGTGCCAGCAGCTTAAGTGGGCGGCCGAGTTTGGTTCAGCCCCAGCATTTT. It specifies CASSLSGRPSLVQPQHF.

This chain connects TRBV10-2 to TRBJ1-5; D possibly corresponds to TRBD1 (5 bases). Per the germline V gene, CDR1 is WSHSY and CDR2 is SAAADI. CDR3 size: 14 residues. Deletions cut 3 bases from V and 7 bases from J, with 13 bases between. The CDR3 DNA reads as TGCGCCAGCAGTGATGCCAGGGCGGGACAGCCCCAGCATTTT. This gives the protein CASSDARAGQPQHF.

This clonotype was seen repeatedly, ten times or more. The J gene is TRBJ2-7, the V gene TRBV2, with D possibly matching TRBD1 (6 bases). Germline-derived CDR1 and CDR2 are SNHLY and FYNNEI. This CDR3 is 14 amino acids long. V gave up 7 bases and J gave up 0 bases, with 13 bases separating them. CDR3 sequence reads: CASNRDIRSYEQYF. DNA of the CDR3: TGTGCCAGCAACCGGGACATACGCTCCTACGAGCAGTACTTC.

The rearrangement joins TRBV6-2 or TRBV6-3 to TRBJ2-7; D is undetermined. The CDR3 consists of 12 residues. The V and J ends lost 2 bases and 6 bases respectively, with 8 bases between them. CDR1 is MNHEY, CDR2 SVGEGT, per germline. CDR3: CASSYPLGEQYF. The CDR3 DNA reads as TGTGCCAGCAGTTACCCGCTCGGCGAGCAGTACTTC.

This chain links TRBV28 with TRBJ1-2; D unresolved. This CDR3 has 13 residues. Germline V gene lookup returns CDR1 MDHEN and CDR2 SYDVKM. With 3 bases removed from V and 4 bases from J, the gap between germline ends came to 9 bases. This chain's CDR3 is CASSFGPGYGYTF. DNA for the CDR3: TGTGCCAGCAGTTTCGGGCCCGGCTATGGCTACACCTTC.

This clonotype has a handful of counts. The CDR3 spells CASSPGTPSYEQYF. CDR3 in DNA: TGTGCCAGCAGTCCCGGGACACCTTCCTACGAGCAGTACTTC. This sequence joins TRBV6-6 and TRBJ2-7; perhaps TRBD1 as D (6 bases). CDR1 is MNHNY and CDR2 is SVGAGI in the germline V gene (reference sequence). This CDR3 contains 14 residues. V lost 5 bases, J lost 1 base, and 12 bases lay in between.

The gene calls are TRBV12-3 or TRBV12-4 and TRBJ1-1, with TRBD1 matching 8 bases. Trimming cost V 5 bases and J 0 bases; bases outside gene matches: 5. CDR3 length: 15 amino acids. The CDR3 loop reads CASSPQQGVNTEAFF. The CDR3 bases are TGTGCCAGCAGTCCTCAACAGGGGGTGAACACTGAAGCTTTCTTT.

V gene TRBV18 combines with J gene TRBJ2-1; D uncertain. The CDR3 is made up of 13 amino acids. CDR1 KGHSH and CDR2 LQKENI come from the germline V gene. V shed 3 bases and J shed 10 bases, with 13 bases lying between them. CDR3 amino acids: CASSPVEVGEQFF. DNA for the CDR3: TGTGCCAGCTCACCGGTTGAAGTCGGAGAGCAGTTCTTC.

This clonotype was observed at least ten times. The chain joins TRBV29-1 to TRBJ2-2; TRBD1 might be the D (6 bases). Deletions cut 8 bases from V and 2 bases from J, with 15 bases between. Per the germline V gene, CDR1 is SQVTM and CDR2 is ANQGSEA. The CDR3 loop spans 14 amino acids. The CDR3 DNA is TGCAGCTACCGGACAGCACTTAACACCGGGGAGCTGTTTTTT. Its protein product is CSYRTALNTGELFF.

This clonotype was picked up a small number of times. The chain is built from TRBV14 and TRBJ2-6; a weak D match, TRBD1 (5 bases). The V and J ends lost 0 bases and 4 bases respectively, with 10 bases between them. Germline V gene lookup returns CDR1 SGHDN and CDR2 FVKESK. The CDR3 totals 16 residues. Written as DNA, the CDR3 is TGTGCCAGCAGCCAAGAGTCAGGGTTCGGGGCCAACGTCCTGACTTTC. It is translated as CASSQESGFGANVLTF.

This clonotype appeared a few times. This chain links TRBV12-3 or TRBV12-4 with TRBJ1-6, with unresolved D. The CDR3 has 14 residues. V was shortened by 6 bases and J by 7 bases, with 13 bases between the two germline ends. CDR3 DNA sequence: TGTGCCAGCAGCCTCCGGGAAAGGAATTCACCCCTCCACTTT. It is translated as CASSLRERNSPLHF.

The CDR3 protein is CASSQAFSGSVDEQFF. The CDR3 DNA sequence: TGTGCCAGCAGCCAGGCGTTTAGCGGGAGTGTAGATGAGCAGTTCTTC. J is TRBJ2-1 and V is TRBV7-9, with 9 bases that match TRBD2. The germline CDR1 and CDR2 sequences are SEHNR and FQNEAQ (reference sequence). CDR3 length equals 16 residues. Trimming removed 5 bases from V and 8 bases from J; junction bases left unmatched: 13.

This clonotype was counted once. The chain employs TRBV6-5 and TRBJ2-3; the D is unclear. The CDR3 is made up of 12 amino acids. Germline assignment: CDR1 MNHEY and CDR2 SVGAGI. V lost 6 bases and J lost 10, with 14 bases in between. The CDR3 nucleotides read TGTGCCAGCAGCAAATCAGGCAGTTCGCAGTATTTT. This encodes CASSKSGSSQYF.

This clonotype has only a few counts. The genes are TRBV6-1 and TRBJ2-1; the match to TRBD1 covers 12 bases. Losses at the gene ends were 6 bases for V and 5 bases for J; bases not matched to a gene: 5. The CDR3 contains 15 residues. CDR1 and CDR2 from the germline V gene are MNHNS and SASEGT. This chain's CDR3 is CASRRDRGLHNEQFF. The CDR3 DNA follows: TGTGCCAGCAGAAGGGACAGGGGGCTCCACAATGAGCAGTTCTTC.

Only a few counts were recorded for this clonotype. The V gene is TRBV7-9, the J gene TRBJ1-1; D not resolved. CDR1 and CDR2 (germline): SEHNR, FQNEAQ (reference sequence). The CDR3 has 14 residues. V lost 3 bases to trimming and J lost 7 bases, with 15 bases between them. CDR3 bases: TGTGCCAGCAGCTTCGCCGGTCCCTGGGATGAAGCTTTCTTT. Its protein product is CASSFAGPWDEAFF.

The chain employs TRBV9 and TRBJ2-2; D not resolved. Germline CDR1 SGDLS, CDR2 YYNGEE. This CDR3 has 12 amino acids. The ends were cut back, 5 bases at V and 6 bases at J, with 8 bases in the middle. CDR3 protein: CASSPRPGELFF. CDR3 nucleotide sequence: TGTGCCAGCAGTCCAAGACCCGGGGAGCTGTTTTTT.

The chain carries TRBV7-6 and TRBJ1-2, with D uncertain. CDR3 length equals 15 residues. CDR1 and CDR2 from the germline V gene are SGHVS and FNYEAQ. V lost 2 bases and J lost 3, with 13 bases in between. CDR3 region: CASSLLGDLYYGYTF. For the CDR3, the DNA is TGTGCCAGCAGCTTATTGGGAGATCTCTACTATGGCTACACCTTC. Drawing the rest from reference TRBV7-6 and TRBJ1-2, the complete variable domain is GAGVSQSPRYKVTKRGQDVALRCDPISGHVSLYWYRQALGQGPEFLTYFNYEAQQDKSGLPNDRFSAERPEGSISTLTIQRTEQRDSAMYRCASSLLGDLYYGYTFGSGTRLTVV.